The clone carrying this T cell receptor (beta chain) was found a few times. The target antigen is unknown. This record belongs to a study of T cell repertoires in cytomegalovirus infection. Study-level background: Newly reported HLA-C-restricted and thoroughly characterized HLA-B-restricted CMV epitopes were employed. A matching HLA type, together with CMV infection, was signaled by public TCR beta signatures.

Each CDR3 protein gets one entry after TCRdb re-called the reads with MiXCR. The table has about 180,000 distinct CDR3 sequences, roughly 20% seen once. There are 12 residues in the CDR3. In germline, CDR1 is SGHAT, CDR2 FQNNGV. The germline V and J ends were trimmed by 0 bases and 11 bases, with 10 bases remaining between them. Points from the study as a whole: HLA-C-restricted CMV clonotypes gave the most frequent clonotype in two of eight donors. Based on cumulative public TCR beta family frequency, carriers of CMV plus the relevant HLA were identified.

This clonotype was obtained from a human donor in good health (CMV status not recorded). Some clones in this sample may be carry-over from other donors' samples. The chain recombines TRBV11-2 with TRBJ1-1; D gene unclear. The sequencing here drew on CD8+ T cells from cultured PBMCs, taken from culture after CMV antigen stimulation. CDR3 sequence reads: CASSLDQLNAFF. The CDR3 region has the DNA TGTGCCAGCAGCTTAGATCAACTAAATGCTTTCTTT.